Each of the 10 T cell receptor beta chains below was sequenced from the same sample in a study of blood T cell repertoires in COVID-19. Sequenced by immunoSEQ multiplex PCR; TCRdb stores in-frame clones only, minus some. The sample lists some 25,000 clones, almost 90% occurring once. Material for sequencing was peripheral blood. The receptors were gathered from a human donor in a cohort sampled during active COVID-19.

This chain uses TRBV14 with TRBJ2-1; 10 bases are shared with TRBD2. Germline lookup yields CDR1 SGHDN and CDR2 FVKESK. CDR3 length equals 16 residues. V was clipped by 5 bases and J by 10 bases; unmatched bases: 14. CDR3 sequence (DNA): TGTGCCAGCAGCACTGCTAGCGGGGGCCCCCGGGGGGAGCAGTTCTTC. Translation gives CASSTASGGPRGEQFF. The complete variable domain, with remaining parts taken from reference TRBV14 and TRBJ2-1, reads EAGVTQFPSHSVIEKGQTVTLRCDPISGHDNLYWYRRVMGKEIKFLLHFVKESKQDESGMPNNRFLAERTGGTYSTLKVQPAELEDSGVYFCASSTASGGPRGEQFFGPGTRLTVL.

The chain couples TRBV18 to TRBJ2-3; the D is unclear. Germline-derived CDR1 and CDR2 are KGHSH and LQKENI. Trimming removed 3 bases from V and 0 bases from J, with 10 bases in between. This CDR3 is built from 15 residues. CDR3 bases: TGTGCCAGCTCACCTAGACTGATTAGCACAGATACGCAGTATTTT. This codes for CASSPRLISTDTQYF.

The chain uses TRBV5-1 and TRBJ2-3; 7 positions agree with TRBD2. The CDR3 totals 15 residues. The trim removed 0 bases at V and 2 bases at J, leaving 3 bases unmatched. Per germline, CDR1 SGHRS and CDR2 YFSETQ. The CDR3 DNA follows: TGCGCCAGCAGCTTGGCGGGAGGTTTCACAGATACGCAGTATTTT. As protein: CASSLAGGFTDTQYF. Full variable domain (rest looked up from reference TRBV5-1 and TRBJ2-3): KAGVTQTPRYLIKTRGQQVTLSCSPISGHRSVSWYQQTPGQGLQFLFEYFSETQRNKGNFPGRFSGRQFSNSRSEMNVSTLELGDSALYLCASSLAGGFTDTQYFGPGTRLTVL.

This clone was recorded only once. This chain uses TRBV5-4 with TRBJ2-5, with D possibly matching TRBD1 (6 bases). V shed 2 bases and J shed 3 bases, with 17 bases lying between them. This CDR3 has 16 amino acids. Germline CDR1 reads SGHNT; CDR2 reads YYREEE (reference sequence). CDR3 loop: CASSFVGRGREETQYF. The CDR3 DNA sequence: TGTGCCAGCAGCTTCGTCGGCAGGGGAAGGGAAGAGACCCAGTACTTC. Full variable domain (rest looked up from reference TRBV5-4 and TRBJ2-5): ETGVTQSPTHLIKTRGQQVTLRCSSQSGHNTVSWYQQALGQGPQFIFQYYREEENGRGNFPPRFSGLQFPNYSSELNVNALELDDSALYLCASSFVGRGREETQYFGPGTRLLVL.

The chain is built from TRBV5-8 and TRBJ2-1, with 10 bases fitting TRBD2. There are 13 residues in the CDR3. Germline CDR1 SGHTS, CDR2 YDEGEE. V dropped 2 bases and J dropped 15; count of bases not matched to a gene: 8. The CDR3 reads CASSFGLAGAMFF. Here the CDR3 DNA reads TGTGCCAGCAGCTTTGGCCTAGCGGGAGCCATGTTCTTC.

The chain is built from TRBV18 and TRBJ1-3; D might be TRBD1 (5 bases). The germline gives CDR1 KGHSH, CDR2 LQKENI. Trimming took 6 bases from V and 0 from J, leaving 15 bases between them. The CDR3 extends over 16 amino acids. The CDR3 here is CASSRGAIGSGNTIYF. The DNA of the CDR3 is TGTGCCAGCTCCCGTGGGGCCATTGGCTCTGGAAACACCATATATTTT.

The chain recombines TRBV6-5 with TRBJ1-4; unclear D gene. V lost 2 bases and J lost 0, with 7 bases in between. CDR3 length: 15 residues. The germline CDR1 and CDR2 sequences are MNHEY and SVGAGI. This CDR3 reads CASSYRGATNEKLFF. The CDR3 DNA reads as TGTGCCAGCAGTTACCGGGGAGCAACTAATGAAAAACTGTTTTTT.

The CDR3 DNA follows: TGTGCCAGCAGCTTAGGCGGTAGGGGATCTGGGGCCAACGTCCTGACTTTC. Its protein is CASSLGGRGSGANVLTF. V is TRBV7-9 and J is TRBJ2-6, with a tentative D call TRBD1 (5 bases). The V gene's germline CDR1 is SEHNR and CDR2 FQNEAQ (reference sequence). Trimming left V 1 base short and J 1 base short, with 11 bases between. The CDR3 is 17 residues long.

V is TRBV29-1 and J is TRBJ2-7, with D possibly TRBD1 on 5 matching bases. Trimming stripped 3 bases from V and 6 bases from J, with 15 bases between. This CDR3 has 13 residues. Per the germline V gene, CDR1 is SQVTM and CDR2 is ANQGSEA. CDR3 amino acids: CSVDESQGSEQYF. CDR3 bases: TGCAGCGTTGATGAGAGCCAGGGATCCGAGCAGTACTTC.

This rearrangement joins TRBV27 to TRBJ2-2, with D possibly TRBD1 on 6 matching bases. V dropped 2 bases and J dropped 5 bases, with 12 bases sitting between them. The length of the CDR3 is 15 residues. Per germline, CDR1 MNHEY and CDR2 SMNVEV (reference sequence). The CDR3 DNA sequence: TGTGCCAGCAGTTTAAACAGGGTAGGGACCGGGGAGCTGTTTTTT. It yields the protein CASSLNRVGTGELFF.